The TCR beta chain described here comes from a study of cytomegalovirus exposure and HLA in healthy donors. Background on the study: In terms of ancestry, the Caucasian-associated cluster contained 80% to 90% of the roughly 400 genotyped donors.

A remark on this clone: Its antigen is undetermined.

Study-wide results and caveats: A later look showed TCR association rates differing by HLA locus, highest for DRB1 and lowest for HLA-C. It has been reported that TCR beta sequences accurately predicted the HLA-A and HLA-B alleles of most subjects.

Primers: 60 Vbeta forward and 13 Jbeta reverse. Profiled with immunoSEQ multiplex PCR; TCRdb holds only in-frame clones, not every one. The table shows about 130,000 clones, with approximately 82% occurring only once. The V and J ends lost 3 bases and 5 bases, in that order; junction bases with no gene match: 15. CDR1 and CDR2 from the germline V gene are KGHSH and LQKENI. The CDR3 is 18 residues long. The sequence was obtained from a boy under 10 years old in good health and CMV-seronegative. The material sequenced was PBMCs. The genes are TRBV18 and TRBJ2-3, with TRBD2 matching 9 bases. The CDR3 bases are TGTGCCAGCTCACCCTTTGTGCCTAGCGGGGCGGCAGAAGATACGCAGTATTTT. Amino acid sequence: CASSPFVPSGAAEDTQYF.